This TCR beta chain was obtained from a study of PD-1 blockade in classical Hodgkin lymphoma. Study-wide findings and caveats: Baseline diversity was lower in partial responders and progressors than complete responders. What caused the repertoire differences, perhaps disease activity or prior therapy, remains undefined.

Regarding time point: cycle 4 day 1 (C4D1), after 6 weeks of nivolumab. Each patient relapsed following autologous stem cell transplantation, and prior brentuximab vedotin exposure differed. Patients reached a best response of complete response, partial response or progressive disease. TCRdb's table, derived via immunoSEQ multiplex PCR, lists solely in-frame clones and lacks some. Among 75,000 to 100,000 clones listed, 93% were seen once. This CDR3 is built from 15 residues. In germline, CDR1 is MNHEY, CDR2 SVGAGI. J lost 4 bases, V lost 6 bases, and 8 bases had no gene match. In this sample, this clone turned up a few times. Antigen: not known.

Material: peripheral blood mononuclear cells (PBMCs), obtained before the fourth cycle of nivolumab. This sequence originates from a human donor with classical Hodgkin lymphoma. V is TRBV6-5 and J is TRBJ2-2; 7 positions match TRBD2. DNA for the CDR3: TGTGCCAGCAGCCCCGCGGGAGAGACCACCGGGGAGCTGTTTTTT. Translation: CASSPAGETTGELFF.